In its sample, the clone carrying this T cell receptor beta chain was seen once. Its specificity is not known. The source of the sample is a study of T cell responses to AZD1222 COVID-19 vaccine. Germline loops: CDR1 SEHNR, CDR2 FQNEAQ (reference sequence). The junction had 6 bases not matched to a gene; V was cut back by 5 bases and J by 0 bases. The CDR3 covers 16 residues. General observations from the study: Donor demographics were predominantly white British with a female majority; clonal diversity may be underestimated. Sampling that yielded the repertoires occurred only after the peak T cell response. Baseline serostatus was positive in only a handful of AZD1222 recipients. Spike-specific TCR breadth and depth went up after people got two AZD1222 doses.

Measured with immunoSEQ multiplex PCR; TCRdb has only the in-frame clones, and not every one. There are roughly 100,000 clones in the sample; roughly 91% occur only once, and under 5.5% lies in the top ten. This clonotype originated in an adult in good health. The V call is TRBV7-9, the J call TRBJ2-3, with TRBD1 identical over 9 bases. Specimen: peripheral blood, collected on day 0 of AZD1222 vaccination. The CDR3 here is CASSVTGGLSTDTQYF. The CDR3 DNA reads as TGTGCCAGCAGCGTTACAGGGGGCCTCAGCACAGATACGCAGTATTTT.